The present T cell receptor beta chain was sequenced within a study of OX40 agonist ivuxolimab in advanced cancers. Study information: Every 2 weeks, ivuxolimab was infused into the patients intravenously at between 0.01 and 10 mg/kg. Dose-escalation patients' cancers were hepatocellular carcinoma, melanoma, renal cell or head and neck cancer.

Blood specimens came from baseline, cycle 4 day 1, and cycle 7 day 1. About this clone itself: Antigen unknown.

TCRdb's table, derived via immunoSEQ multiplex PCR, lists solely in-frame clones and lacks some. The table shows 50,000 to 70,000 clones, with over 75% occurring only once. General study findings and limits: CD4+ and CD8+ blood T cells expanded clonally by week 6 at 0.1 to 3.0 mg/kg.

The CDR3 consists of 15 residues. In germline, CDR1 is SGHDT, CDR2 YYEEEE. Trimming shortened V by 0 bases and J by 2 bases, and 9 bases separated the two germline ends. The sequencing used CD4+ or CD8+ T cells sorted from blood, collected in a trial of the OX40 agonist ivuxolimab. This chain connects TRBV5-6 to TRBJ2-1; D ambiguous. The source is an adult with an advanced solid tumor such as melanoma, head and neck, liver or kidney cancer. Written as DNA, the CDR3 is TGTGCCAGCAGCTTGGGGGGTTCACCCTACAATGAGCAGTTCTTC. This translates into CASSLGGSPYNEQFF.